This is a list of T cell receptor beta chains from one sample in a study of brain T cells in children with intractable seizures. The table came from immunoSEQ multiplex PCR; TCRdb's copy has only in-frame clones and leaves some out. The sample has fewer than 85,000 clones, around 93% seen once. Sequenced material: peripheral blood, taken at surgery. These TCRs come from a boy under three years old with tuberous sclerosis and intractable seizures. Both conserved end residues are part of each CDR3. The order of the fields is CDR3 length, clone size, J gene, V gene, D gene, CDR3 protein, CDR3 DNA. The D gene is left open where the match is weak. Clone sizes are given selectively: once, few, many, or a class where the clone is expanded.

len: 13; abundance: -; j_gene: TRBJ2-1; v_gene: TRBV9; d_gene: -; CDR3aa: CASSVDRSNEQFF; CDR3nt: TGTGCCAGCAGCGTAGATAGGTCCAATGAGCAGTTCTTC
len: 15; abundance: -; j_gene: TRBJ2-7; v_gene: TRBV7-9; d_gene: -; CDR3aa: CASSLALGGSYEQYF; CDR3nt: TGTGCCAGCAGCTTAGCGCTAGGGGGCTCCTACGAGCAGTACTTC
len: 17; abundance: once; j_gene: TRBJ2-1; v_gene: TRBV7-9; d_gene: -; CDR3aa: CASSPPESDPSYNEQFF; CDR3nt: TGTGCCAGCAGCCCCCCGGAAAGCGACCCCTCCTACAATGAGCAGTTCTTC
len: 15; abundance: -; j_gene: TRBJ1-1; v_gene: TRBV11-3; d_gene: -; CDR3aa: CASSSRTDSDTEAFF; CDR3nt: TGTGCCAGCAGCTCAAGAACGGACAGCGACACTGAAGCTTTCTTT
len: 14; abundance: -; j_gene: TRBJ1-2; v_gene: TRBV6-5; d_gene: -; CDR3aa: CASSPAGPNYGYTF; CDR3nt: TGTGCCAGCAGCCCGGCAGGGCCTAACTATGGCTACACCTTC
len: 15; abundance: -; j_gene: TRBJ2-7; v_gene: TRBV6-5; d_gene: -; CDR3aa: CASSSNDKGAYEQYF; CDR3nt: TGTGCCAGCAGTTCCAATGACAAAGGCGCCTACGAGCAGTACTTC
len: 17; abundance: -; j_gene: TRBJ2-3; v_gene: TRBV10-3; d_gene: TRBD2; CDR3aa: CAISESVLAGNKYTQYF; CDR3nt: TGTGCCATCAGTGAGTCAGTACTAGCGGGGAATAAATATACGCAGTATTTT
len: 15; abundance: -; j_gene: TRBJ2-3; v_gene: TRBV10-2; d_gene: -; CDR3aa: CASSEVVASADTQYF; CDR3nt: TGCGCCAGCAGTGAGGTCGTTGCTAGCGCTGATACGCAGTATTTT
len: 15; abundance: -; j_gene: TRBJ1-3; v_gene: TRBV27; d_gene: -; CDR3aa: CASRTWTDSGNTIYF; CDR3nt: TGTGCCAGCAGGACTTGGACAGACTCTGGAAACACCATATATTTT
len: 12; abundance: -; j_gene: TRBJ2-7; v_gene: TRBV5-1; d_gene: TRBD1; CDR3aa: CASSLGQGEQYF; CDR3nt: TGCGCCAGCAGCTTGGGACAGGGCGAGCAGTACTTC
len: 16; abundance: -; j_gene: TRBJ1-2; v_gene: TRBV28; d_gene: -; CDR3aa: CASSSGEIPTNYGYTF; CDR3nt: TGTGCCAGCAGTTCCGGAGAGATCCCCACTAACTATGGCTACACCTTC
len: 12; abundance: -; j_gene: TRBJ1-6; v_gene: TRBV9; d_gene: -; CDR3aa: CASSVDQSPLHF; CDR3nt: TGTGCCAGCAGCGTAGATCAATCACCCCTCCACTTT
len: 13; abundance: -; j_gene: TRBJ2-7; v_gene: TRBV9; d_gene: -; CDR3aa: CASSDGTNYEQYF; CDR3nt: TGTGCCAGCAGCGACGGGACAAACTACGAGCAGTACTTC
len: 15; abundance: -; j_gene: TRBJ1-4; v_gene: TRBV28; d_gene: -; CDR3aa: CASSLSGSTNEKLFF; CDR3nt: TGTGCCAGCAGTTTATCAGGATCAACTAATGAAAAACTGTTTTTT
len: 16; abundance: -; j_gene: TRBJ1-5; v_gene: TRBV11-2; d_gene: -; CDR3aa: CASSPSGGGGSQPQHF; CDR3nt: TGTGCCAGCAGCCCATCTGGGGGGGGAGGGAGTCAGCCCCAGCATTTT
len: 17; abundance: -; j_gene: TRBJ2-5; v_gene: TRBV24-1; d_gene: -; CDR3aa: CATSVGQSANYQETQYF; CDR3nt: TGTGCCACCAGTGTAGGCCAGTCCGCGAACTACCAAGAGACCCAGTACTTC
len: 14; abundance: -; j_gene: TRBJ1-2; v_gene: TRBV6-4; d_gene: -; CDR3aa: CASSDSSGSYGYTF; CDR3nt: TGTGCCAGCAGTGACTCATCGGGGAGCTATGGCTACACCTTC
len: 13; abundance: -; j_gene: TRBJ2-3; v_gene: TRBV5-6; d_gene: -; CDR3aa: CASSLVSTDTQYF; CDR3nt: TGTGCCAGCAGCTTGGTTAGCACAGATACGCAGTATTTT
len: 15; abundance: -; j_gene: TRBJ2-2; v_gene: TRBV7-7; d_gene: -; CDR3aa: CASSYIQDGTGELFF; CDR3nt: TGTGCTAGCAGCTACATACAGGATGGGACCGGGGAGCTGTTTTTT
len: 13; abundance: -; j_gene: TRBJ2-1; v_gene: TRBV6-4; d_gene: -; CDR3aa: CASSDSAYNEQFF; CDR3nt: TGTGCCAGCAGTGACTCAGCGTACAATGAGCAGTTCTTC
len: 15; abundance: -; j_gene: TRBJ1-1; v_gene: TRBV6-6; d_gene: -; CDR3aa: CASRDGQGSNTEAFF; CDR3nt: TGTGCCAGCAGGGACGGCCAGGGGTCGAACACTGAAGCTTTCTTT
len: 15; abundance: -; j_gene: TRBJ2-7; v_gene: TRBV6-6; d_gene: -; CDR3aa: CASSYMAATSYEQYF; CDR3nt: TGTGCCAGCAGTTACATGGCAGCCACCTCCTACGAGCAGTACTTC
len: 12; abundance: -; j_gene: TRBJ1-6; v_gene: TRBV30; d_gene: -; CDR3aa: CAWSTLFSPLHF; CDR3nt: TGTGCCTGGAGTACCCTTTTTTCACCCCTCCACTTT
len: 16; abundance: -; j_gene: TRBJ2-5; v_gene: TRBV6-5; d_gene: TRBD1; CDR3aa: CASSSWTGDTKETQYF; CDR3nt: TGTGCCAGCAGTTCCTGGACAGGAGACACGAAAGAGACCCAGTACTTC
len: 15; abundance: -; j_gene: TRBJ2-7; v_gene: TRBV19; d_gene: -; CDR3aa: CASSMKATGGYEQYF; CDR3nt: TGTGCCAGTAGTATGAAGGCGACCGGGGGATACGAGCAGTACTTC
len: 12; abundance: few; j_gene: TRBJ1-1; v_gene: TRBV12-3/TRBV12-4; d_gene: -; CDR3aa: CASSFADTEAFF; CDR3nt: TGTGCCAGCAGTTTTGCGGACACTGAAGCTTTCTTT
len: 16; abundance: -; j_gene: TRBJ2-1; v_gene: TRBV4-2; d_gene: TRBD2; CDR3aa: CASSQETSGHYNEQFF; CDR3nt: TGTGCCAGCAGCCAAGAGACTAGCGGGCATTACAATGAGCAGTTCTTC
len: 14; abundance: -; j_gene: TRBJ1-2; v_gene: TRBV6-5; d_gene: -; CDR3aa: CASSYSWGADGYTF; CDR3nt: TGTGCCAGCAGTTATTCGTGGGGGGCCGATGGCTACACCTTC
len: 14; abundance: -; j_gene: TRBJ2-5; v_gene: TRBV11-3; d_gene: -; CDR3aa: CASVGGTPGETQYF; CDR3nt: TGTGCCTCGGTGGGCGGGACCCCGGGAGAGACCCAGTACTTC
len: 13; abundance: -; j_gene: TRBJ2-7; v_gene: TRBV19; d_gene: TRBD2; CDR3aa: CASTRGVGGEQYF; CDR3nt: TGTGCCAGTACCCGGGGGGTTGGCGGCGAGCAGTACTTC
len: 14; abundance: few; j_gene: TRBJ1-1; v_gene: TRBV6-2/TRBV6-3; d_gene: -; CDR3aa: CASSYRGMNTEAFF; CDR3nt: TGTGCCAGCAGTTACCGGGGGATGAACACTGAAGCTTTCTTT
len: 13; abundance: -; j_gene: TRBJ2-3; v_gene: TRBV7-3; d_gene: -; CDR3aa: CASSLPGTYTQYF; CDR3nt: TGTGCCAGCAGCTTACCAGGGACCTATACGCAGTATTTT
len: 16; abundance: once; j_gene: TRBJ2-1; v_gene: TRBV4-1; d_gene: TRBD1; CDR3aa: CASSYYSGQRYNEQFF; CDR3nt: TGCGCCAGCAGCTACTACTCGGGACAGAGGTACAATGAGCAGTTCTTC
len: 14; abundance: -; j_gene: TRBJ1-1; v_gene: TRBV7-9; d_gene: TRBD1; CDR3aa: CASSVGTGNTEAFF; CDR3nt: TGTGCCAGCAGCGTCGGGACAGGGAACACTGAAGCTTTCTTT
len: 11; abundance: -; j_gene: TRBJ1-2; v_gene: TRBV29-1; d_gene: -; CDR3aa: CSVALLEGYTF; CDR3nt: TGCAGCGTCGCCTTGCTGGAGGGCTACACCTTC
len: 13; abundance: once; j_gene: TRBJ2-1; v_gene: TRBV7-9; d_gene: -; CDR3aa: CASSPRPGYEQFF; CDR3nt: TGTGCCAGCAGCCCTCGTCCGGGCTATGAGCAGTTCTTC
len: 17; abundance: -; j_gene: TRBJ2-3; v_gene: TRBV10-3; d_gene: TRBD1; CDR3aa: CAIRPGQVHVGTDTQYF; CDR3nt: TGTGCCATCAGACCGGGACAGGTCCATGTGGGCACAGATACGCAGTATTTT
len: 17; abundance: -; j_gene: TRBJ1-1; v_gene: TRBV7-6; d_gene: -; CDR3aa: CASSLLGGPHMNTEAFF; CDR3nt: TGTGCCAGTTCGCTCCTCGGGGGGCCACATATGAACACTGAAGCTTTCTTT
len: 14; abundance: -; j_gene: TRBJ2-2; v_gene: TRBV2; d_gene: TRBD1; CDR3aa: CASSGTGQTGELFF; CDR3nt: TGTGCCAGCAGTGGGACAGGGCAAACCGGGGAGCTGTTTTTT